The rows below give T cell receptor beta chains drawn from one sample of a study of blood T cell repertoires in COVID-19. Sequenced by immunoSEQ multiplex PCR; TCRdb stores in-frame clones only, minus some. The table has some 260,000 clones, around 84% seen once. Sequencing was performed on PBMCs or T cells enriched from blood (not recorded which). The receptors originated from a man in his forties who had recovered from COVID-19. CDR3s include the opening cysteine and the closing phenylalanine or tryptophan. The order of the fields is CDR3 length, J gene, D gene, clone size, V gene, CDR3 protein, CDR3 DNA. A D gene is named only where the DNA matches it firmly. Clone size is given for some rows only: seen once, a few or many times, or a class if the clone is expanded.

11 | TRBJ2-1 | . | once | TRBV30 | CAWSSSGWQFF | TGTGCCTGGAGTTCAAGCGGGTGGCAGTTCTTC
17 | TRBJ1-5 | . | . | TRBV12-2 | CASRLVAGGRGNQPQHF | TGTGCAAGTCGCTTAGTCGCAGGGGGCCGTGGCAATCAGCCCCAGCATTTT
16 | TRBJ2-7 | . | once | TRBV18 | CASSPGIGWRSYEQYF | TGTGCCAGCTCACCCGGGATAGGGTGGAGGTCCTACGAGCAGTACTTC
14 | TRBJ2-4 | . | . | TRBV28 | CANSSGGRGDIQYF | TGTGCCAACTCTTCCGGGGGTCGAGGAGACATTCAGTACTTC
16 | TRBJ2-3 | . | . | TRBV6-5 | CASSYSPGGGTDTQYF | TGTGCCAGCAGTTACTCCCCTGGGGGCGGGACAGATACGCAGTATTTT
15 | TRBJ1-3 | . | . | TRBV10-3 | CAIRGIGDSGNTIYF | TGTGCCATCAGGGGTATAGGAGACTCTGGAAACACCATATATTTT
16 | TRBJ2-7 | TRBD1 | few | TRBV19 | CASSAQDRGSPYEQYF | TGTGCCAGTAGTGCCCAGGACAGGGGTTCACCCTACGAGCAGTACTTC
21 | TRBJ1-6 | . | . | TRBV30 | CAWSTRTVGGRESSYNSPLHF | TGTGCCTGGAGTACCAGGACAGTTGGGGGAAGGGAGAGCTCCTATAATTCACCCCTCCACTTT
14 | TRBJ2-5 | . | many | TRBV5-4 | CASSPARGQETQYF | TGTGCCAGCAGCCCTGCAAGGGGCCAAGAGACCCAGTACTTC
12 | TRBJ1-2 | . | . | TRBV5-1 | CASSLDTLGYTF | TGCGCCAGCAGCTTGGATACTCTGGGCTACACCTTC
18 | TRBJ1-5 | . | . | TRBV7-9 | CASSLVGPHSGLGQPQHF | TGTGCCAGCAGCTTAGTGGGTCCACACTCAGGGTTGGGTCAGCCCCAGCATTTT
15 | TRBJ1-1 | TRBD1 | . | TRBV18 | CASSLSGGMNTEAFF | TGTGCCAGCTCACTTTCAGGGGGCATGAACACTGAAGCTTTCTTT
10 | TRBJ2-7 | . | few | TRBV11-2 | CASSFEQQYF | TGTGCCAGCAGCTTCGAGCAGCAGTACTTC
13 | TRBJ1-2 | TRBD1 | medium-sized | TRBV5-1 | CASSPGQGEGYTF | TGCGCCAGCAGCCCGGGACAGGGGGAAGGCTACACCTTC
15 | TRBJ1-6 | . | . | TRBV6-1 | CASSERGRGNSPLHF | TGTGCCAGCAGTGAACGTGGTAGGGGTAATTCACCCCTCCACTTT
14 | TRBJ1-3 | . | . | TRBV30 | CAWNTGYSGNTIYF | TGTGCCTGGAATACAGGGTACTCTGGAAACACCATATATTTT
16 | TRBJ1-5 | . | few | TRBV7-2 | CASSLGAQGLNQPQHF | TGTGCCAGCAGCCTAGGGGCGCAGGGGCTCAATCAGCCCCAGCATTTT
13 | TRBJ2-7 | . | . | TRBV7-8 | CASSLSGAYEQYF | TGTGCCAGCAGCTTGTCGGGGGCCTACGAGCAGTACTTC
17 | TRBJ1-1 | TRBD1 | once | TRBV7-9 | CASSLPGQEHLNTEAFF | TGTGCCAGCAGCCTTCCGGGACAGGAACATCTGAACACTGAAGCTTTCTTT
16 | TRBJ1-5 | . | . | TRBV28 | CASSFLTGRNNQPQHF | TGTGCCAGCAGTTTTTTGACAGGACGGAACAATCAGCCCCAGCATTTT
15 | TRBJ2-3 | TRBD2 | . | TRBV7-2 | CASSLSLADTDTQYF | TGTGCCAGCAGCTTAAGCCTAGCGGATACAGATACGCAGTATTTT
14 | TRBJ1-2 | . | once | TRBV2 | CASSPSGGVYGYTF | TGTGCCAGCAGTCCCTCGGGAGGGGTCTATGGCTACACCTTC
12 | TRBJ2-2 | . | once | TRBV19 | CASNTNTGELFF | TGTGCCAGTAATACGAACACCGGGGAGCTGTTTTTT
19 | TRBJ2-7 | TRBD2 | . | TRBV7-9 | CASSFYRTSPKDPSAEQYF | TGTGCCAGCAGCTTCTACAGGACTAGCCCGAAAGATCCCTCCGCCGAGCAGTACTTC
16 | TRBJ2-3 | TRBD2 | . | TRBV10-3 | CAIRPGLAGITDTQYF | TGTGCCATCCGACCCGGACTAGCGGGCATCACAGATACGCAGTATTTT